A single sample gave rise to the 9 T cell receptor beta chains below, sequenced in a study of T cell responses to AZD1222 COVID-19 vaccine (dated by TCRdb to the early 2020s). The library was obtained by the immunoSEQ multiplex PCR assay. The immuneACCESS repertoire file appears here via TCRdb, limited to in-frame rearrangements. These files lack a portion of the clones; in checked studies, under half of the deficit traces to unresolved V genes, and the cause of the others is not known. The table for this sample lists about 120,000 clones; 85% to 90% of them were counted only once. Under 3% of the sample lies in the top ten. The sample's time point label, decoded: about 28 days (+/-7) after the second vaccine dose. Sequenced here: peripheral blood, sampled 28 days after the second AZD1222 dose. Receptors were obtained from an adult who received the AZD1222 COVID-19 vaccine.

CDR3 sequence reads: CASSPGGNQPQHF. The CDR3 coding sequence is TGTGCCAGCAGTCCGGGGGGCAATCAGCCCCAGCATTTT. The gene calls are TRBV28 and TRBJ1-5, with a possible D match to TRBD1 (5 bases). The V and J ends lost 5 bases and 2 bases respectively, with 7 bases between them. Germline V gives CDR1 MDHEN, CDR2 SYDVKM. The length of the CDR3 is 13 residues.

CDR3 protein: CASSRRNYGYTF. CDR3 in DNA: TGTGCCAGCAGTCGCAGAAACTATGGCTACACCTTC. The chain links TRBV11-3 to TRBJ1-2; no clear D gene. V lost 6 bases and J lost 2, with 7 bases in between. Per germline, CDR1 SGHNT and CDR2 YENEEA. CDR3 length equals 12 residues.

V is TRBV6-2 or TRBV6-3 and J is TRBJ1-6; 10 nucleotides agree with TRBD1. Germline V lookup: CDR1 MNHEY, CDR2 SVGEGT. V dropped 5 bases and J dropped 16; count of bases not matched to a gene: 11. This CDR3 spans 14 amino acids. CDR3 sequence (DNA): TGTGCCAGCAGTGACCTCGGGACAGGGGATACTCTCCACTTT. As protein: CASSDLGTGDTLHF.

This rearrangement joins TRBV5-1 to TRBJ1-5; D ambiguous. The CDR3 is made up of 13 amino acids. The V gene's germline CDR1 is SGHRS and CDR2 YFSETQ. Trimming pared 1 base from V and 2 bases from J, leaving 4 bases between. The DNA of the CDR3 is TGCGCCAGCAGCTTGCAGGGCAATCAGCCCCAGCATTTT. It codes for CASSLQGNQPQHF.

This rearrangement joins TRBV10-2 to TRBJ1-3, with D possibly matching TRBD1 (5 bases). Germline CDR1 is WSHSY and CDR2 is SAAADI. Trimming took 3 bases from V and 4 from J, leaving 10 bases between them. The CDR3 runs 14 residues. CDR3 nucleotides: TGCGCCAGCAGTGAAGCAGGGCGAGGAAACACCATATATTTT. Amino acid sequence: CASSEAGRGNTIYF.

The chain links TRBV11-3 to TRBJ2-5, with D possibly TRBD2 on 6 matching bases. The V gene's germline CDR1 is SGHNT and CDR2 YENEEA. V was trimmed by 2 bases and J by 3 bases, leaving 7 bases between them. This CDR3 is 13 amino acids long. The CDR3 is CASSLSGEETQYF. CDR3 DNA sequence: TGTGCCAGCAGCTTATCGGGGGAAGAGACCCAGTACTTC.

V is TRBV7-2 and J is TRBJ1-2; 12 positions agree with TRBD1. The germline CDR1 and CDR2 sequences are SGHTA and FQGNSA. V gave up 5 bases and J gave up 3 bases; unmatched junction bases: 10. The CDR3 runs to 17 residues. CDR3 sequence (DNA): TGTGCCAGCAGCAAAGAAGGGACAGGGGGCTACGACTATGGCTACACCTTC. Protein product: CASSKEGTGGYDYGYTF.

This clone was detected once. This rearrangement joins TRBV18 to TRBJ1-1, with a possible D match to TRBD1 (5 bases). Germline CDR1 is KGHSH and CDR2 is LQKENI. The CDR3 sequence is 15 residues long. V lost 5 bases, J lost 0 bases, and 13 bases lay in between. CDR3 sequence: CASSTLDTMNTEAFF. CDR3 nucleotides: TGTGCCAGCTCAACCCTGGACACTATGAACACTGAAGCTTTCTTT.

This clone was observed once. The rearrangement links TRBV28 to TRBJ1-5, with D uncertain. Germline V gene sequence: CDR1 MDHEN, CDR2 SYDVKM. V was trimmed by 6 bases and J by 4 bases, leaving 4 bases between them. The CDR3 has 11 amino acids. The DNA for the CDR3 is TGTGCCAGCAGGCAAAATCAGCCCCAGCATTTT. As protein: CASRQNQPQHF.